The 16 T cell receptor beta chains listed next were all sequenced from one sample in a study of blood T cell repertoires in COVID-19. Generated by immunoSEQ multiplex PCR, the TCRdb table keeps only in-frame clones and is missing some. The table records 130,000 or so clones, about 79% of them present only once. Sequences were obtained from PBMCs or T cells enriched from blood (not recorded which). These receptors were taken from a man aged 50 or older who had recovered from COVID-19.

This sequence joins TRBV6-5 and TRBJ1-6; D is ambiguous. Between the trimmed V and J ends, which lost 7 bases and 0 bases, there was a span of 10 bases. This CDR3 contains 15 residues. Germline loops: CDR1 MNHEY, CDR2 SVGAGI. The chain's CDR3 is CASNLRGSYNSPLHF. CDR3 bases: TGTGCCAGCAACTTACGGGGCTCCTATAATTCACCCCTCCACTTT.

J is TRBJ2-1 and V is TRBV9; 7 bases fit TRBD1. CDR1 and CDR2 from the germline V gene are SGDLS and YYNGEE. The CDR3 is 15 residues long. The trim removed 1 base at V and 2 bases at J, leaving 3 bases unmatched. The CDR3 DNA follows: TGTGCCAGCAGCGTACGACAGGGCCCCTACAATGAGCAGTTCTTC. Translating gives CASSVRQGPYNEQFF.

The chain combines TRBV11-3 with TRBJ2-7, with TRBD2 matching 13 bases. Germline lookup yields CDR1 SGHNT and CDR2 YENEEA. The CDR3 is made up of 18 amino acids. J lost 3 bases, V lost 2 bases, and 10 bases had no gene match. The CDR3 DNA sequence: TGTGCCAGCAGCTTACGGGGACTAGCGGGGTACGATTACTACGAGCAGTACTTC. It yields the protein CASSLRGLAGYDYYEQYF.

This chain connects TRBV27 to TRBJ1-6; D is possibly TRBD1 (6 bases). CDR1 is MNHEY, CDR2 SMNVEV, per germline (reference sequence). Trimming removed 7 bases from V and 7 bases from J, with 17 bases in between. This CDR3 spans 15 amino acids. The CDR3 bases are TGTGCCAGCACTTTCCTACAGGGTGCAAATTCACCCCTCCACTTT. Its translation is CASTFLQGANSPLHF.

The chain uses TRBV7-3 and TRBJ1-4; D not resolved. The CDR3 is 13 residues long. Trimming pared 9 bases from V and 2 bases from J, leaving 10 bases between. Looked up from germline, CDR1 is SGHTA and CDR2 is FQGTGA. CDR3 sequence (DNA): TGTGCCAGTGCGGAGTCCACTAATGAAAAACTGTTTTTT. It translates to CASAESTNEKLFF.

This clone showed up just a few times. The chain employs TRBV14 and TRBJ1-1; maybe TRBD1 (6 bases). Trimming took off 5 bases at V and 5 bases at J, with 12 bases between the two ends. The CDR3 covers 13 residues. CDR1 is SGHDN, CDR2 FVKESK, per germline. The CDR3 nucleotides read TGTGCCAGCAGCACAGGGCTCGTGACTGAAGCTTTCTTT. Amino acid sequence: CASSTGLVTEAFF.

The rearrangement uses TRBV6-2 or TRBV6-3 and TRBJ2-2; 10 positions match TRBD2. Trimming at V came to 6 bases and at J to 7 bases, leaving 8 bases not matched to a gene. This CDR3 region has 15 residues. Germline-derived CDR1 and CDR2 are MNHEY and SVGEGT. CDR3 sequence reads: CASSSQRGGIGELFF. The CDR3 DNA sequence: TGTGCCAGCAGCTCCCAGCGGGGGGGAATCGGGGAGCTGTTTTTT.

CDR3 DNA: TGTGCCAGCAGCCAAGGACTAGCGGGGGGTCGAGGCACCGGGGAGCTGTTTTTT. This codes for CASSQGLAGGRGTGELFF. The J gene is TRBJ2-2, the V gene TRBV3-1 (or the pseudogene TRBV3-2), with 13 bases that match TRBD2. The germline CDR1 and CDR2 sequences are LGHDT and YNNKEL (reference sequence). V shed 1 base, J shed 4 bases, and the junction held 6 bases outside the gene matches. CDR3 length equals 18 residues.

The rearrangement links TRBV5-1 to TRBJ2-7; 9 positions agree with TRBD1. Germline CDR1 and CDR2: SGHRS and YFSETQ. The V gene end was trimmed by 3 bases and the J gene end by 5 bases; junction bases not matched to a gene: 6. The CDR3 sequence is 14 residues long. DNA for the CDR3: TGCGCCAGCAGCTCGGAACGACAGGGGGACGAGCAGTACTTC. Encoded protein: CASSSERQGDEQYF.

In this sample, this clone turned up a few times. This chain joins TRBV4-3 and TRBJ1-2; TRBD1 agrees at 7 bases. CDR1 and CDR2 (germline): LGHNA, YSLEER. J lost 2 bases, V lost 4 bases, and 4 bases had no gene match. This CDR3 comprises 14 residues. As DNA, the CDR3 is TGCGCCAGCAGCCCGGGGACAGCCAACTATGGCTACACCTTC. Protein: CASSPGTANYGYTF.

V is TRBV19 and J is TRBJ1-4, with D perhaps matching TRBD1 (5 bases). The germline V and J ends were trimmed by 5 bases and 7 bases, with 14 bases remaining between them. The CDR3 is made up of 14 amino acids. CDR1 LNHDA and CDR2 SQIVND come from the germline V gene (reference sequence). The CDR3, as DNA: TGTGCCAGTAGTCGGGCTTTGGGGGGTGAAAAACTGTTTTTT. Amino acid sequence: CASSRALGGEKLFF.

In nucleotides, the CDR3 is TGTGCCAGCAGCACAGGGGTTGGTCAGCCCCAGCATTTT. Its translation: CASSTGVGQPQHF. The genes are TRBV7-9 and TRBJ1-5; 7 bases map to TRBD1. The length of the CDR3 is 13 residues. CDR1 is SEHNR, CDR2 FQNEAQ, per germline (reference sequence). J lost 6 bases, V lost 5 bases, and 4 bases had no gene match.

The chain employs TRBV6-1 and TRBJ1-5, with D perhaps TRBD1 (6 bases). The germline V and J ends were trimmed by 3 bases and 2 bases, with 17 bases remaining between them. The CDR3 has 17 residues. The germline V gene has CDR1 MNHNS and CDR2 SASEGT. In DNA, the CDR3 is TGTGCCAGCAGTGAGCCAAACAGGGAATGGGGCAATCAGCCCCAGCATTTT. The encoded protein is CASSEPNREWGNQPQHF.

The CDR3 sequence is CASSQEGRGANTEAFF. CDR3 DNA sequence: TGCGCCAGCAGCCAAGAAGGTCGGGGGGCGAACACTGAAGCTTTCTTT. The chain carries TRBV4-3 and TRBJ1-1; D might be TRBD1 (6 bases). Germline V lookup: CDR1 LGHNA, CDR2 YSLEER. Trimming removed 0 bases from V and 1 base from J, with 12 bases in between. CDR3 length: 16 amino acids.

The V and J genes are TRBV6-6 and TRBJ2-2; TRBD1 aligns across 8 bases. Germline values: CDR1 MNHNY, CDR2 SVGAGI (reference sequence). V gave up 0 bases and J gave up 7 bases; unmatched junction bases: 7. CDR3 length equals 16 residues. CDR3 region: CASSYSGQGAGGELFF. DNA of the CDR3: TGTGCCAGCAGTTACTCCGGGCAGGGGGCCGGCGGGGAGCTGTTTTTT.

As DNA, the CDR3 is TGTGCCAGCAGCTTGTCCCTCCTTTCGGGGGGGGGACAGGGGACCCAGTACTTC. Translation gives CASSLSLLSGGGQGTQYF. The V gene is TRBV5-4, the J gene TRBJ2-5; maybe TRBD1 (9 bases). The V gene lost 1 base and the J gene lost 7 bases, with 26 bases spanning the gap. The germline gives CDR1 SGHNT, CDR2 YYREEE (reference sequence). This CDR3 region has 18 residues.